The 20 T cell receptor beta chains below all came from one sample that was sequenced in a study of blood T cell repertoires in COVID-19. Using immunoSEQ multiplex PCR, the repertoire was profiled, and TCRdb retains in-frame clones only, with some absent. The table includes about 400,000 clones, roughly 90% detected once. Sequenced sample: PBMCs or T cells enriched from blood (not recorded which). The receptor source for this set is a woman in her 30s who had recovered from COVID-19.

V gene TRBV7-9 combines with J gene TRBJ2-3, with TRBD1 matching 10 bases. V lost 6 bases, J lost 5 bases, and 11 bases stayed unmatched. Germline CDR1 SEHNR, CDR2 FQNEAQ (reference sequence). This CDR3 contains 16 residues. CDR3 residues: CASSLIGGQGRDTQYF. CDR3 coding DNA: TGTGCCAGCAGTCTTATAGGGGGACAGGGGAGAGATACGCAGTATTTT.

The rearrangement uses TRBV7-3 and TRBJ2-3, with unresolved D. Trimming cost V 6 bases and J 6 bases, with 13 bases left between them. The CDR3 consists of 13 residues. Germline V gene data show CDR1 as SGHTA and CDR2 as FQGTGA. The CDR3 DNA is TGTGCCAGCAGTATCAATCCCGGGGATACGCAGTATTTT. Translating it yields CASSINPGDTQYF. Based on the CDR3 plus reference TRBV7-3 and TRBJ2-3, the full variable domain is GAGVSQTPSNKVTEKGKYVELRCDPISGHTALYWYRQSLGQGPEFLIYFQGTGAADDSGLPNDRFFAVRPEGSVSTLKIQRTERGDSAVYLCASSINPGDTQYFGPGTRLTVL.

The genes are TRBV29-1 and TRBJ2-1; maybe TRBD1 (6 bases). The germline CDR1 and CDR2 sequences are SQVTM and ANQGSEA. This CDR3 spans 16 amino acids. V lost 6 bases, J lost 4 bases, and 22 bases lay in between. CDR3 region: CSVGGGQTLKYNEQFF. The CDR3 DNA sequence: TGCAGCGTCGGCGGTGGACAGACCCTAAAATACAATGAGCAGTTCTTC.

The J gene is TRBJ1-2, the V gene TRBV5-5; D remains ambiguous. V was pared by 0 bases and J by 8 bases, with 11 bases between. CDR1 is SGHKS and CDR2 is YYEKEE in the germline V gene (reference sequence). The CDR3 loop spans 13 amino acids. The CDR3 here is CASSLGEDRGYTF. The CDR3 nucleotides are TGTGCCAGCAGCTTGGGGGAGGATAGAGGCTACACCTTC.

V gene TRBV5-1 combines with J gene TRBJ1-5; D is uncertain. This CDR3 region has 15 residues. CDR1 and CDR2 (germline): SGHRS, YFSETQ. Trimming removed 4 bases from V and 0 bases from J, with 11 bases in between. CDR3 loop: CASSPDGISNQPQHF. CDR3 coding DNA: TGCGCCAGCAGCCCGGACGGGATTAGCAATCAGCCCCAGCATTTT.

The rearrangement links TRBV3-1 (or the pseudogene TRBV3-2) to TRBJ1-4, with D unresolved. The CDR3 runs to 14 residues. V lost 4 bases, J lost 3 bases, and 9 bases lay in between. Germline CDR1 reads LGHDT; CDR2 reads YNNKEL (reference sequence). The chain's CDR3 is CASSRGLSNEKLFF. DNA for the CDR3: TGTGCCAGCAGCCGAGGACTCTCTAATGAAAAACTGTTTTTT.

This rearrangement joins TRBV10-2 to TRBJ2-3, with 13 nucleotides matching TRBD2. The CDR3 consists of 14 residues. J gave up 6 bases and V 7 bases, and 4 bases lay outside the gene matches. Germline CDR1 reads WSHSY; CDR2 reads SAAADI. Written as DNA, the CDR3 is TGCGCCAGCAAAGGACTAGCGGGAGCGGATACGCAGTATTTT. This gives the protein CASKGLAGADTQYF.

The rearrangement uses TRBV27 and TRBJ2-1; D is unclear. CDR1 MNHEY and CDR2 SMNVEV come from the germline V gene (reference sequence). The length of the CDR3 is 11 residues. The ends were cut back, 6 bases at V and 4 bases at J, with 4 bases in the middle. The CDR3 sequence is CASSLYNEQFF. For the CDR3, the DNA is TGTGCCAGCAGCCTATACAATGAGCAGTTCTTC.

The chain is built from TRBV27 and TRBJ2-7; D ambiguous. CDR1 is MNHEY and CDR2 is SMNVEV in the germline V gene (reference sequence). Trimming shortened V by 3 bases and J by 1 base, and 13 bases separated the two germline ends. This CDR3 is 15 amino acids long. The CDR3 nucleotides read TGTGCCAGCAGTTTTCGGCGTCTCGGGTCCTACGAGCAGTACTTC. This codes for CASSFRRLGSYEQYF.

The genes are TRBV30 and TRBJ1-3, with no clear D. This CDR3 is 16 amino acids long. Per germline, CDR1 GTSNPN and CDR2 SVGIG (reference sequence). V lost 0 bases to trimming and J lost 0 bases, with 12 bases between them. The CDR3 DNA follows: TGTGCCTGGAGTGTACTGGAGTTCGACTCTGGAAACACCATATATTTT. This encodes CAWSVLEFDSGNTIYF.

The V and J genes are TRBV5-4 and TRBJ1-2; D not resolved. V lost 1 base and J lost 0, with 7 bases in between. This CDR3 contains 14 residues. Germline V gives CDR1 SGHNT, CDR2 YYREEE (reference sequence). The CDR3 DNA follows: TGTGCCAGCAGCTTGACGGTAGCTAACTATGGCTACACCTTC. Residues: CASSLTVANYGYTF.

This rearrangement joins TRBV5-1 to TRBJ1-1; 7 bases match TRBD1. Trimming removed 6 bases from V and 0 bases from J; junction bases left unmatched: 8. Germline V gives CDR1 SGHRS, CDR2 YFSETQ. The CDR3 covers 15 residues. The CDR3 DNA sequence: TGCGCCAGCAACAGGGGAATTCTCATGAACACTGAAGCTTTCTTT. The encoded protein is CASNRGILMNTEAFF.

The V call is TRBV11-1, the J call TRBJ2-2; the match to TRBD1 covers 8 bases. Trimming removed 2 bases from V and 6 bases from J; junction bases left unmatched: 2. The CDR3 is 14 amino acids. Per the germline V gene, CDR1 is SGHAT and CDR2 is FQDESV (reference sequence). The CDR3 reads CASSLFRGPGELFF. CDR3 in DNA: TGTGCCAGCAGCTTATTCAGGGGGCCCGGGGAGCTGTTTTTT.

CDR3 sequence: CASSFGARNTGELFF. The CDR3 DNA reads TGCGCCAGCAGCTTCGGAGCGCGAAACACCGGGGAGCTGTTTTTT. The V gene is TRBV5-1, the J gene TRBJ2-2; D uncertain. Between the trimmed V and J ends, which lost 2 bases and 2 bases, there was a span of 10 bases. Germline V gives CDR1 SGHRS, CDR2 YFSETQ. The CDR3 runs 15 residues.

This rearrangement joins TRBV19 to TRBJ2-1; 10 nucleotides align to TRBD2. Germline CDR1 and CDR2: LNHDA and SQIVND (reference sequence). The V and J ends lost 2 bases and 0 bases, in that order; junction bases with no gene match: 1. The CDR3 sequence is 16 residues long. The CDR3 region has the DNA TGTGCCAGTAGTATATCTAGCGGGAGCTCCTACAATGAGCAGTTCTTC. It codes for CASSISSGSSYNEQFF.

The CDR3 spells CASSQDGGTSGGAITGELFF. CDR3 nucleotide sequence: TGTGCCAGCAGCCAAGACGGTGGGACTAGCGGGGGGGCGATCACCGGGGAGCTGTTTTTT. J is TRBJ2-2 and V is TRBV3-1 (or the pseudogene TRBV3-2), with TRBD2 identical over 16 bases. V shed 0 bases and J 4 bases; nucleotides not matched to a gene: 8. The CDR3 totals 20 residues. Germline-derived CDR1 and CDR2 are LGHDT and YNNKEL (reference sequence).

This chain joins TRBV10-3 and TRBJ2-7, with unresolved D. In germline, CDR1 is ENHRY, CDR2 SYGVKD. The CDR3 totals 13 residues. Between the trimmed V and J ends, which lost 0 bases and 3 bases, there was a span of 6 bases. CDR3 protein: CAISESRVYEQYF. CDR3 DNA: TGTGCCATCAGTGAGTCGAGAGTCTACGAGCAGTACTTC.

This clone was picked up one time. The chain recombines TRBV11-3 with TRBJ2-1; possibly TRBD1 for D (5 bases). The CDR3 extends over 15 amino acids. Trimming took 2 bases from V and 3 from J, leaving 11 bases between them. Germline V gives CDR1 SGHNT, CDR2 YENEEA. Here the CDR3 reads CASSLSGSLYNEQFF. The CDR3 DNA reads TGTGCCAGCAGCTTATCAGGGTCTCTCTACAATGAGCAGTTCTTC. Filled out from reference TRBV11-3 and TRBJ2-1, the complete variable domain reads EAGVVQSPRYKIIEKKQPVAFWCNPISGHNTLYWYLQNLGQGPELLIRYENEEAVDDSQLPKDRFSAERLKGVDSTLKIQPAELGDSAVYLCASSLSGSLYNEQFFGPGTRLTVL.

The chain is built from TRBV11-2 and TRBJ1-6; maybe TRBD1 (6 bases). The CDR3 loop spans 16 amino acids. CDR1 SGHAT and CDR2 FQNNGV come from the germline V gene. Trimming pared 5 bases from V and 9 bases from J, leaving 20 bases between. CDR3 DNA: TGTGCCAGCAGCCTACAGGGCCCTTTATTATTTTCACCCCTCCACTTT. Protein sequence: CASSLQGPLLFSPLHF.

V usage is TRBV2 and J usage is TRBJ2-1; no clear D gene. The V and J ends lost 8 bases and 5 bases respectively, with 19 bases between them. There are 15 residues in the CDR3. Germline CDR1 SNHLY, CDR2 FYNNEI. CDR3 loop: CASSRSLKADNEQFF. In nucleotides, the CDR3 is TGTGCCAGCTCCCGATCCTTGAAGGCGGACAATGAGCAGTTCTTC.